A single sample is the source of the 9 T cell receptor beta chains below, sequenced in a study of T cell responses to AZD1222 COVID-19 vaccine. Generated by immunoSEQ multiplex PCR, the TCRdb table keeps only in-frame clones and is missing some. This sample carries about 200,000 clones, roughly 92% of them seen once, and the ten largest clones take over 1%. Here the sequenced sample was peripheral blood, taken on day 0 of AZD1222 vaccination. The receptors shown here come from an adult in good health.

The sample holds one count of this clone. The same CDR3 also results from other DNA sequences found in this sample. The chain links TRBV13 to TRBJ2-7, with D possibly being TRBD1 (6 bases). The CDR3 extends over 12 amino acids. V shed 7 bases and J shed 1 base, with 8 bases lying between them. The V gene's germline CDR1 is PRHDT and CDR2 FYEKMQ (reference sequence). The CDR3 DNA is TGTGCCAGCACTGGACAGTCCTACGAGCAGTACTTC. Translating it yields CASTGQSYEQYF. The full variable domain, its missing parts supplied by reference TRBV13 and TRBJ2-7, is AAGVIQSPRHLIKEKRETATLKCYPIPRHDTVYWYQQGPGQDPQFLISFYEKMQSDKGSIPDRFSAQQFSDYHSELNMSSLELGDSALYFCASTGQSYEQYFGPGTRLTVT.

This clone showed up just once. The chain is built from TRBV5-1 and TRBJ2-2, with D hard to call. This CDR3 has 13 amino acids. Germline V gene data show CDR1 as SGHRS and CDR2 as YFSETQ. V dropped 4 bases and J dropped 4 bases, with 8 bases sitting between them. CDR3 bases: TGCGCCAGCAGCCGGGTGGGCACCGGGGAGCTGTTTTTT. Translated, it gives CASSRVGTGELFF.

The V gene is TRBV5-1, the J gene TRBJ2-5; 7 nucleotides agree with TRBD2. This CDR3 region has 14 residues. V lost 0 bases and J lost 5; bases outside the gene matches: 4. Per germline, CDR1 SGHRS and CDR2 YFSETQ. Here the CDR3 reads CASSLAGAGETQYF. The CDR3 DNA sequence: TGCGCCAGCAGCTTGGCAGGAGCGGGGGAGACCCAGTACTTC.

J is TRBJ1-4 and V is TRBV7-8; TRBD1 might be the D (5 bases). The CDR3 extends over 12 amino acids. The V and J ends lost 3 bases and 8 bases respectively, with 7 bases between them. Per germline, CDR1 SGHVS and CDR2 FQNEAQ. Written as DNA, the CDR3 is TGTGCCAGCAGCTTGGGGGAGGAAAAACTGTTTTTT. Its translation is CASSLGEEKLFF.

The chain uses TRBV6-5 and TRBJ2-2; 7 bases are shared with TRBD1. Germline loops: CDR1 MNHEY, CDR2 SVGAGI. The ends lost 6 bases at V and 6 bases at J; junction bases unmatched: 7. The CDR3 runs 14 residues. CDR3 sequence reads: CASRGQVYSGELFF. The CDR3 DNA is TGTGCCAGCAGAGGACAGGTTTATTCCGGGGAGCTGTTTTTT.

Only one count was recorded for this clone. V usage is TRBV7-3 and J usage is TRBJ1-1; D is perhaps TRBD1 (5 bases). The CDR3 sequence is 13 residues long. Germline CDR1 is SGHTA and CDR2 is FQGTGA. Trimming took 5 bases from V and 2 from J, leaving 9 bases between them. CDR3 protein: CASSPTENTEAFF. The CDR3 DNA reads TGTGCCAGCAGCCCGACAGAAAACACTGAAGCTTTCTTT.

The rearrangement uses TRBV19 and TRBJ1-1, with a weak D call TRBD1 (5 bases). The germline CDR1 and CDR2 sequences are LNHDA and SQIVND (reference sequence). The ends were cut back, 4 bases at V and 2 bases at J, with 11 bases in the middle. This CDR3 comprises 14 residues. The CDR3 DNA sequence: TGTGCCAGTAGTACCCTCCAGGGTAACACTGAAGCTTTCTTT. It translates to CASSTLQGNTEAFF.

The gene calls are TRBV3-1 (or the pseudogene TRBV3-2) and TRBJ1-5, with D uncertain. V shed 0 bases and J shed 3 bases, with 3 bases lying between them. CDR1 and CDR2 from the germline V gene are LGHDT and YNNKEL (reference sequence). The CDR3 covers 13 residues. CDR3 sequence: CASSQELNQPQHF. The CDR3 DNA follows: TGTGCCAGCAGCCAAGAACTCAATCAGCCCCAGCATTTT.

The chain carries TRBV29-1 and TRBJ2-7; D may be TRBD1 (6 bases). Looked up from germline, CDR1 is SQVTM and CDR2 is ANQGSEA. The V end lost 4 bases, the J end lost 2 bases, and 12 bases lay between the germline ends. This CDR3 contains 13 residues. DNA for the CDR3: TGCAGCGTTGTTCCCCAGGGGCCCTACGAGCAGTACTTC. Translating gives CSVVPQGPYEQYF.